These T cell receptor beta chains were read from a single sample in a study of blood T cell repertoires in COVID-19. Some clones are missing from TCRdb's copy, which holds only in-frame ones; the method was immunoSEQ multiplex PCR. The sample has roughly 200,000 clones; 75% to 85% are singletons. Sequenced: PBMCs or T cells enriched from blood (not recorded which). Receptors were obtained from a man in his forties who had recovered from COVID-19. CDR3s include the opening cysteine and the closing phenylalanine or tryptophan. The order of the fields is V gene, D gene, J gene, clone size, CDR3 protein, CDR3 DNA. D genes are given only for firm matches. Clone size is shown for a subset of rows, as once, few, many or a class of expanded clone.

V gene: TRBV2
D gene: -
J gene: TRBJ2-1
clone size: -
CDR3 protein: CASSQEDRTRYNEQFF
CDR3 DNA: TGTGCCAGCAGCCAAGAGGACAGAACGCGATACAATGAGCAGTTCTTC

V gene: TRBV5-6
D gene: -
J gene: TRBJ1-2
clone size: -
CDR3 protein: CASSLWRIYGYTF
CDR3 DNA: TGTGCCAGCAGCTTGTGGCGGATCTATGGCTACACCTTC

V gene: TRBV6-1
D gene: TRBD1
J gene: TRBJ2-1
clone size: -
CDR3 protein: CASSARDRGGSYNEQFF
CDR3 DNA: TGTGCCAGCAGTGCCCGGGACAGGGGCGGCTCCTACAATGAGCAGTTCTTC

V gene: TRBV9
D gene: TRBD1
J gene: TRBJ2-5
clone size: -
CDR3 protein: CASSARQGMGETQYF
CDR3 DNA: TGTGCCAGCAGCGCGAGACAGGGGATGGGGGAGACCCAGTACTTC

V gene: TRBV27
D gene: -
J gene: TRBJ1-5
clone size: few
CDR3 protein: CASSSLGTPSGNQPQHF
CDR3 DNA: TGTGCCAGCAGCTCCCTCGGGACTCCTAGTGGCAATCAGCCCCAGCATTTT

V gene: TRBV10-1
D gene: TRBD1
J gene: TRBJ2-1
clone size: once
CDR3 protein: CASSESGQLGQFF
CDR3 DNA: TGCGCCAGCAGTGAGTCGGGACAGTTAGGGCAGTTCTTC

V gene: TRBV6-4
D gene: TRBD2
J gene: TRBJ2-3
clone size: -
CDR3 protein: CASSAGGGGTDTQYF
CDR3 DNA: TGTGCCAGCAGCGCGGGAGGTGGGGGCACAGATACGCAGTATTTT

V gene: TRBV9
D gene: TRBD2
J gene: TRBJ2-5
clone size: -
CDR3 protein: CASSSPRGGQETQYF
CDR3 DNA: TGTGCCAGCAGCTCCCCCCGGGGGGGACAAGAGACCCAGTACTTC

V gene: TRBV6-2/TRBV6-3
D gene: TRBD2
J gene: TRBJ2-1
clone size: -
CDR3 protein: CASSYYQAGGSNEQFF
CDR3 DNA: TGTGCCAGCAGTTACTATCAAGCGGGAGGATCCAATGAGCAGTTCTTC

V gene: TRBV11-2
D gene: -
J gene: TRBJ2-2
clone size: -
CDR3 protein: CASSSAGELFF
CDR3 DNA: TGTGCCAGCAGCTCGGCCGGGGAGCTGTTTTTT

V gene: TRBV9
D gene: TRBD2
J gene: TRBJ2-3
clone size: -
CDR3 protein: CASSQGLAGSTDTQYF
CDR3 DNA: TGTGCCAGCAGCCAAGGACTAGCGGGTTCAACAGATACGCAGTATTTT

V gene: TRBV9
D gene: TRBD2
J gene: TRBJ2-3
clone size: -
CDR3 protein: CASSGTGLAGSTDTQYF
CDR3 DNA: TGTGCCAGCAGCGGCACGGGACTAGCGGGTAGCACAGATACGCAGTATTTT

V gene: TRBV19
D gene: TRBD1
J gene: TRBJ1-6
clone size: -
CDR3 protein: CASHVGQGRINSPLHF
CDR3 DNA: TGTGCCAGCCACGTTGGACAGGGAAGGATCAATTCACCCCTCCACTTT

V gene: TRBV19
D gene: TRBD2
J gene: TRBJ2-4
clone size: -
CDR3 protein: CASSIERGGGDVAKNIQYF
CDR3 DNA: TGTGCCAGTAGTATCGAGCGGGGGGGCGGAGATGTAGCCAAAAACATTCAGTACTTC

V gene: TRBV6-1
D gene: TRBD1
J gene: TRBJ1-6
clone size: -
CDR3 protein: CASSGRDRDYNSPLHF
CDR3 DNA: TGTGCCAGCAGTGGCCGGGACAGGGATTATAATTCACCCCTCCACTTT

V gene: TRBV19
D gene: -
J gene: TRBJ1-6
clone size: -
CDR3 protein: CASSRTGLGGSYNSPLHF
CDR3 DNA: TGTGCCAGTTCCCGAACAGGCCTCGGGGGCTCCTATAATTCACCCCTCCACTTT

V gene: TRBV5-1
D gene: -
J gene: TRBJ1-1
clone size: -
CDR3 protein: CASSASPSRGTEAFF
CDR3 DNA: TGCGCCAGCAGCGCAAGTCCGTCTCGGGGAACTGAAGCTTTCTTT

V gene: TRBV6-5
D gene: -
J gene: TRBJ1-1
clone size: few
CDR3 protein: CASRPGEMNTEAFF
CDR3 DNA: TGTGCCAGCAGACCAGGGGAAATGAACACTGAAGCTTTCTTT

V gene: TRBV2
D gene: TRBD1
J gene: TRBJ1-2
clone size: -
CDR3 protein: CASSLGTVNGAYGYTF
CDR3 DNA: TGTGCCAGCAGCCTCGGGACAGTCAATGGGGCCTATGGCTACACCTTC

V gene: TRBV12-3/TRBV12-4
D gene: -
J gene: TRBJ2-1
clone size: -
CDR3 protein: CASSLTGKNEQFF
CDR3 DNA: TGTGCCAGCAGTTTGACCGGGAAGAATGAGCAGTTCTTC

V gene: TRBV6-5
D gene: TRBD1
J gene: TRBJ1-6
clone size: -
CDR3 protein: CASSPGTGTNSPLHF
CDR3 DNA: TGTGCCAGCAGTCCCGGGACAGGGACCAATTCACCCCTCCACTTT

V gene: TRBV28
D gene: TRBD1
J gene: TRBJ1-2
clone size: -
CDR3 protein: CASSLGQGGLGYGYTF
CDR3 DNA: TGTGCCAGCAGTTTAGGACAGGGCGGGTTGGGGTATGGCTACACCTTC

V gene: TRBV13
D gene: TRBD2
J gene: TRBJ2-3
clone size: -
CDR3 protein: CASSSPGLASDTQYF
CDR3 DNA: TGTGCCAGCAGCTCACCGGGACTAGCTTCAGATACGCAGTATTTT

V gene: TRBV6-2/TRBV6-3
D gene: TRBD2
J gene: TRBJ2-5
clone size: -
CDR3 protein: CASSYHRTSGVETQYF
CDR3 DNA: TGTGCCAGCAGTTACCACCGGACTAGCGGGGTGGAGACCCAGTACTTC

V gene: TRBV3-1/TRBV3-2
D gene: TRBD2
J gene: TRBJ2-1
clone size: -
CDR3 protein: CASSQDGSGGALNEQFF
CDR3 DNA: TGTGCCAGCAGCCAAGACGGGAGCGGGGGGGCTCTCAATGAGCAGTTCTTC

V gene: TRBV7-3
D gene: TRBD2
J gene: TRBJ2-1
clone size: -
CDR3 protein: CASSLGLSLAAEQFF
CDR3 DNA: TGTGCCAGCAGCTTAGGTCTGAGCCTAGCGGCTGAGCAGTTCTTC

V gene: TRBV6-5
D gene: TRBD2
J gene: TRBJ2-3
clone size: -
CDR3 protein: CASRVPSGGADTQYF
CDR3 DNA: TGTGCCAGCAGGGTCCCAAGCGGGGGGGCAGATACGCAGTATTTT

V gene: TRBV24-1
D gene: -
J gene: TRBJ2-5
clone size: -
CDR3 protein: CATSDFSQETQYF
CDR3 DNA: TGTGCCACCAGTGATTTCTCCCAAGAGACCCAGTACTTC

V gene: TRBV27
D gene: TRBD2
J gene: TRBJ2-7
clone size: -
CDR3 protein: CASSLEGLGSYEQYF
CDR3 DNA: TGTGCCAGCAGTTTAGAGGGACTAGGATCCTACGAGCAGTACTTC

V gene: TRBV6-5
D gene: -
J gene: TRBJ2-2
clone size: -
CDR3 protein: CASRVQAMTGELFF
CDR3 DNA: TGTGCCAGCAGGGTCCAGGCGATGACCGGGGAGCTGTTTTTT

V gene: TRBV19
D gene: TRBD1
J gene: TRBJ2-1
clone size: -
CDR3 protein: CASSWAGTGTYNEQFF
CDR3 DNA: TGTGCCAGTAGTTGGGCGGGGACAGGGACCTACAATGAGCAGTTCTTC

V gene: TRBV24-1
D gene: TRBD1
J gene: TRBJ2-2
clone size: many
CDR3 protein: CATSETGGPGELFF
CDR3 DNA: TGTGCCACCAGTGAGACAGGGGGCCCCGGGGAGCTGTTTTTT

V gene: TRBV25-1
D gene: -
J gene: TRBJ1-2
clone size: few
CDR3 protein: CASSEAGDFYGYTF
CDR3 DNA: TGTGCCAGCAGTGAGGCGGGGGACTTTTATGGCTACACCTTC

V gene: TRBV2
D gene: -
J gene: TRBJ2-1
clone size: -
CDR3 protein: CASRPNSLSYNEQFF
CDR3 DNA: TGTGCCAGCAGACCCAACAGTCTCTCCTACAATGAGCAGTTCTTC

V gene: TRBV9
D gene: -
J gene: TRBJ1-6
clone size: -
CDR3 protein: CASSSGGSGF
CDR3 DNA: TGTGCCAGCAGCTCAGGTGGGTCGGGATTT

V gene: TRBV4-1
D gene: TRBD1
J gene: TRBJ1-3
clone size: -
CDR3 protein: CASSQGGRQGKSSGNTIYF
CDR3 DNA: TGCGCCAGCAGCCAAGGAGGGAGACAGGGGAAGAGCTCTGGAAACACCATATATTTT

V gene: TRBV18
D gene: -
J gene: TRBJ1-2
clone size: -
CDR3 protein: CASSPPKGAGVGYTF
CDR3 DNA: TGTGCCAGCTCACCACCGAAAGGGGCGGGAGTAGGCTACACCTTC

V gene: TRBV19
D gene: -
J gene: TRBJ1-2
clone size: -
CDR3 protein: CASSINYGYTF
CDR3 DNA: TGTGCCAGTAGTATCAATTATGGCTACACCTTC

V gene: TRBV6-5
D gene: TRBD1
J gene: TRBJ1-4
clone size: -
CDR3 protein: CASSRVDRGIGKLFF
CDR3 DNA: TGTGCCAGCAGTCGGGTGGACAGGGGAATCGGAAAACTGTTTTTT

V gene: TRBV3-1/TRBV3-2
D gene: TRBD2
J gene: TRBJ2-1
clone size: -
CDR3 protein: CASSQGLAGPARQFF
CDR3 DNA: TGTGCCAGCAGCCAGGGGCTAGCGGGGCCCGCACGGCAGTTCTTC

V gene: TRBV5-1
D gene: -
J gene: TRBJ1-4
clone size: -
CDR3 protein: CASSAGGGPGNEKLFF
CDR3 DNA: TGCGCCAGCAGCGCAGGCGGGGGGCCTGGTAATGAAAAACTGTTTTTT

V gene: TRBV5-6
D gene: -
J gene: TRBJ1-2
clone size: once
CDR3 protein: CASSLEGRGYGYTF
CDR3 DNA: TGTGCCAGCAGCTTGGAGGGCAGGGGCTATGGCTACACCTTC

V gene: TRBV25-1
D gene: -
J gene: TRBJ1-5
clone size: -
CDR3 protein: CASSGLDSYSNQPQHF
CDR3 DNA: TGTGCCAGCAGTGGCCTGGACAGTTATAGCAATCAGCCCCAGCATTTT

V gene: TRBV19
D gene: -
J gene: TRBJ1-2
clone size: -
CDR3 protein: CATGDSRGWNYGYTF
CDR3 DNA: TGTGCCACGGGGGACTCCCGAGGGTGGAACTATGGCTACACCTTC

V gene: TRBV5-3
D gene: -
J gene: TRBJ1-2
clone size: few
CDR3 protein: CARNLGSGHFNYGYTF
CDR3 DNA: TGTGCCAGGAATTTGGGCTCCGGACACTTTAACTATGGCTACACCTTC

V gene: TRBV7-9
D gene: TRBD1
J gene: TRBJ1-2
clone size: once
CDR3 protein: CASSFDRGDGYTF
CDR3 DNA: TGTGCCAGCAGCTTCGACAGGGGGGATGGCTACACCTTC

V gene: TRBV6-5
D gene: -
J gene: TRBJ1-1
clone size: -
CDR3 protein: CASGLGVRPEAFF
CDR3 DNA: TGTGCCTCCGGATTAGGGGTGCGACCTGAAGCTTTCTTT

V gene: TRBV6-5
D gene: -
J gene: TRBJ2-7
clone size: -
CDR3 protein: CASSPQGTHEQYF
CDR3 DNA: TGTGCCAGCAGTCCTCAGGGGACCCACGAGCAGTACTTC

V gene: TRBV12-3/TRBV12-4
D gene: -
J gene: TRBJ1-2
clone size: -
CDR3 protein: CASSPRQDGYTF
CDR3 DNA: TGTGCCAGCAGCCCTAGACAGGATGGCTACACCTTC

V gene: TRBV6-1
D gene: TRBD1
J gene: TRBJ2-7
clone size: -
CDR3 protein: CASSENRGYEQYF
CDR3 DNA: TGTGCCAGCAGTGAAAACAGGGGCTACGAGCAGTACTTC

V gene: TRBV4-1
D gene: -
J gene: TRBJ1-5
clone size: -
CDR3 protein: CASSQGGILGLGNQPQHF
CDR3 DNA: TGCGCCAGCAGCCAAGGTGGGATTTTGGGGCTGGGCAATCAGCCCCAGCATTTT

V gene: TRBV18
D gene: -
J gene: TRBJ1-2
clone size: -
CDR3 protein: CASSPGRNYGYTF
CDR3 DNA: TGTGCCAGCTCACCGGGCAGGAACTATGGCTACACCTTC

V gene: TRBV9
D gene: -
J gene: TRBJ1-3
clone size: -
CDR3 protein: CASSVEGLTGSGNTIYF
CDR3 DNA: TGTGCCAGCAGCGTAGAGGGACTGACGGGCTCTGGAAACACCATATATTTT

V gene: TRBV6-1
D gene: -
J gene: TRBJ1-2
clone size: -
CDR3 protein: CASSEAARTGTF
CDR3 DNA: TGTGCCAGCAGTGAAGCGGCTCGGACTGGCACCTTC

V gene: TRBV27
D gene: -
J gene: TRBJ1-5
clone size: -
CDR3 protein: CASSLTGIYQPQHF
CDR3 DNA: TGTGCCAGCAGTTTAACAGGGATTTATCAGCCCCAGCATTTT